These 9 T cell receptor beta chains came from one sample sequenced in a study of prognosis after radiotherapy for stage I lung cancer. Multiplex PCR in two rounds served to amplify TCR beta CDR3 from genomic DNA. It was primers specific to each TRBV and TRBJ gene that first-round PCR used. TCRdb recomputed calls from the multiplex PCR reads with MiXCR, one row per CDR3 protein. The sample holds 10,000 to 15,000 distinct CDR3 sequences; around two fifths are singletons and the top ten take 40%. Sequenced material: PBMCs, taken before or after stereotactic body radiation therapy (not recorded which). The receptors were gathered from a donor at least 50 years old with non-small cell lung cancer.

A few counts support this clonotype. Possible read error: a much larger clone is one base away. This chain connects TRBV3-1 to TRBJ1-2; 7 positions match TRBD1. Germline CDR1 and CDR2: LGHDT and YNNKEL (reference sequence). The CDR3 runs 14 residues. The CDR3 loop reads CASRQVTGVGGYTF. CDR3 DNA sequence: TGTGCCAGCCGCCAAGTCACAGGGGTAGGTGGCTACACCTTC. Using reference TRBV3-1 and TRBJ1-2 for the parts outside the CDR3, the full variable domain is DTAVSQTPKYLVTQMGNDKSIKCEQNLGHDTMYWYKQDSKKFLKIMFSYNNKELIINETVPNRFSPKSPDKAHLNLHINSLELGDSAVYFCASRQVTGVGGYTFGSGTRLTVV.

Notes on this clonotype: A read error may be the cause here, since a much bigger clone is one base away. V is TRBV6-1 and J is TRBJ1-1; D unresolved. This CDR3 contains 12 residues. Looked up from germline, CDR1 is MNHNS and CDR2 is SASEGT. The V gene lost 6 bases and the J gene lost 9 bases, with 14 bases spanning the gap. In DNA, the CDR3 is TGTGCCAGCAGAGGAGGGAGGTCAAAAGCTTTCTTT. Its protein product is CASRGGRSKAFF.

In regard to this clonotype: This may be a read error: a much more frequent sequence differs by one nucleotide. The V and J genes are TRBV18 and TRBJ2-7, with 8 bases fitting TRBD2. Germline loops: CDR1 KGHSH, CDR2 LQKENI. The CDR3 runs to 14 residues. This CDR3 reads CTSSPGGGYYEQYF. The CDR3 DNA sequence: TGTACCAGCTCACCAGGCGGGGGGTACTACGAGCAGTACTTC.

By sample share, this clonotype is medium-sized. V gene TRBV6-1 combines with J gene TRBJ2-1, with 7 bases that match TRBD1. The CDR3 has 13 residues. After removal of 4 bases from V and 4 bases from J, the junction contained 1 base not matched to a gene. The germline V gene has CDR1 MNHNS and CDR2 SASEGT. CDR3 nucleotides: TGTGCCAGCAGTGGGGACAGATACAATGAGCAGTTCTTC. Translation gives CASSGDRYNEQFF.

About this clonotype itself: At one end, the junction sequence differs from germline, possibly due to a read error. J is TRBJ2-7 and V is TRBV7-2; 13 nucleotides match TRBD2. From germline, CDR1 is SGHTA and CDR2 FQGNSA. The CDR3 has 16 amino acids. The CDR3 bases are TGTGCCAGTAGCTGGCGACTAGCGGGAGGTTTGGGGGAGCAGTACTTC. Protein product: CASSWRLAGGLGEQYF.

Remarks on this clonotype: The junction and the germline gene differ at one end; a read error may be behind it. V is TRBV5-1 and J is TRBJ2-3; 7 bases line up with TRBD2. CDR1 is SGHRS and CDR2 is YFSETQ in the germline V gene. The CDR3 is made up of 15 amino acids. The CDR3 sequence is CASSLQGGRTDTQYF. CDR3 nucleotides: TGTGCCAGCAGCTTACAAGGCGGGAGAACAGATACGCAGTATTTT.

This clonotype was seen many times. This chain uses TRBV20-1 with TRBJ2-3; D remains unclear. CDR3 size: 15 residues. V dropped 6 bases and J dropped 0 bases, with 16 bases sitting between them. Germline values: CDR1 DFQATT, CDR2 SNEGSKA (reference sequence). The CDR3 loop reads CSAFPGGSSTDTQYF. The CDR3 nucleotides read TGCAGTGCCTTCCCCGGCGGTTCTAGCACAGATACGCAGTATTTT.

Regarding this clonotype: Given a far larger clone just one base away, this is likely a sequencing read error. The chain employs TRBV7-9 and TRBJ1-2; TRBD1 might be the D (5 bases). Per germline, CDR1 SEHNR and CDR2 FQNEAQ (reference sequence). The ends were cut back, 4 bases at V and 8 bases at J, with 14 bases in the middle. This CDR3 is 13 amino acids long. The CDR3, as DNA: TGTGCCAGCAGCTCTTTGTTGCGGGGCGGCTACACCTTC. Translated, it gives CASSSLLRGGYTF.

This clonotype was recorded many times. This chain's CDR3 is CASSQGDRGRHEQYF. The CDR3 region has the DNA TGTGCCAGCAGCCAAGGGGACAGGGGGAGGCACGAGCAGTACTTC. This chain joins TRBV4-2 and TRBJ2-7, with 11 nucleotides matching TRBD1. The CDR3 loop spans 15 amino acids. Germline V gene sequence: CDR1 LGHNA, CDR2 YNFKEQ. Unmatched junction bases numbered 4, after V lost 1 base and J lost 5 bases.